This T cell receptor (beta chain) was identified in a study of a mutant IDH1 vaccine in newly diagnosed glioma. The wider study: Treated patients had a mean age of about 40 years and a roughly 62% male, roughly 40% female split. Prior therapy was radiotherapy, temozolomide, or both; most received both.

Profiling relied on immunoSEQ multiplex PCR, and the TCRdb table lists in-frame clones only, not all of them. The top ten hold 5.3% of the sample, which has about 56,000 clones, around three quarters seen once. With respect to this clone: The antigen is undetermined.

This sample's time point: week 47, end of study. The investigators gave 300 ug of mutant IDH1 20-mer peptide in each vaccine dose, together with topical imiquimod. The sequenced sample was PBMCs, obtained from a glioma patient whose treatment included an IDH1 peptide vaccine. This clonotype was obtained from a man in his forties or fifties with glioma.

The CDR3 nucleotides are TGCGCCAGCAGCTTGGCCGGGACTAACGCCTACGAGCAGTACTTC. Its protein is CASSLAGTNAYEQYF. The V call is TRBV5-1, the J call TRBJ2-7, with 7 bases fitting TRBD2. This CDR3 region has 15 residues. V shed 0 bases, J shed 2 bases, and the junction held 5 bases outside the gene matches. Looked up from germline, CDR1 is SGHRS and CDR2 is YFSETQ.